Below are 7 T cell receptor beta chains sequenced from a single sample in a study of T cells after somatic rescue of genetic block. The data were produced by immunoSEQ multiplex PCR, yet TCRdb's version contains in-frame clones alone and is incomplete. The profile covers approximately 100,000 clones, with 75% to 90% appearing a single time and more than 1.5% taken by the ten largest. The specimen was peripheral blood mononuclear cells (PBMCs). Receptor source: a woman aged 18-29 years.

The chain recombines TRBV5-1 with TRBJ2-2; the D gene could be TRBD1 or TRBD2 (5 bases each). The germline V gene encodes CDR1 SGHRS and CDR2 YFSETQ. The germline V and J ends were trimmed by 0 bases and 3 bases, with 15 bases remaining between them. There are 17 residues in the CDR3. The CDR3 DNA reads as TGCGCCAGCAGCTTGGGCTCGGGGCAGGGACACACCGGGGAGCTGTTTTTT. Residues: CASSLGSGQGHTGELFF.

The CDR3 loop is CASSNRTGDSYEQYF. In DNA form, the CDR3 reads TGCGCCAGCAGTAATCGGACAGGCGATTCCTACGAGCAGTACTTC. V gene TRBV10-1 combines with J gene TRBJ2-7; TRBD1 matches 7 bases. The junction had 8 bases not matched to a gene; V was cut back by 5 bases and J by 1 base. The CDR3 is 15 residues long. CDR1 and CDR2 from the germline V gene are WNHNN and SYGVQD (reference sequence).

With respect to this clone: At one boundary the junction diverges from the germline segment, which might be a read error. V is TRBV7-7 and J is TRBJ2-6; tentative D call: TRBD1 (6 bases). In germline, CDR1 is SSHAT, CDR2 FNYEAQ (reference sequence). The CDR3 totals 13 residues. CDR3 loop: CASSVQGINVLTF. In DNA, the CDR3 is TGTGCTAGCAGCGTACAGGGAATCAACGTCCTGACTTTC.

The chain combines TRBV5-1 with TRBJ2-7, with D tentatively TRBD1 or TRBD2 (7 bases each). Germline V gives CDR1 SGHRS, CDR2 YFSETQ. V lost 6 bases, J lost 0 bases, and 16 bases lay in between. The CDR3 length is 15 residues. CDR3 sequence reads: CASTSRGGDSYEQYF. The CDR3 bases are TGCGCCAGCACCTCCAGGGGGGGGGACTCCTACGAGCAGTACTTC.

The V and J genes are TRBV14 and TRBJ1-1, with D maybe TRBD1 (5 bases). The CDR3 consists of 15 residues. CDR1 and CDR2 (germline): SGHDN, FVKESK. V was shortened by 1 base and J by 6 bases, with 15 bases between the two germline ends. Written as DNA, the CDR3 is TGTGCCAGCAGCCAAGTTATGGCAGGGAGCGCTGAAGCTTTCTTT. As protein: CASSQVMAGSAEAFF.

This clone was detected once. The genes are TRBV28 and TRBJ1-5; no clear D. This CDR3 has 16 amino acids. Germline CDR1 is MDHEN and CDR2 is SYDVKM. V was clipped by 5 bases and J by 0 bases, with 14 bases between them. The CDR3 DNA follows: TGTGCCAGCAGTCCAGTAGCGGATTATAGCAATCAGCCCCAGCATTTT. This codes for CASSPVADYSNQPQHF. The complete variable domain, with remaining parts taken from reference TRBV28 and TRBJ1-5, reads DVKVTQSSRYLVKRTGEKVFLECVQDMDHENMFWYRQDPGLGLRLIYFSYDVKMKEKGDIPEGYSVSREKKERFSLILESASTNQTSMYLCASSPVADYSNQPQHFGDGTRLSIL.

This clone was counted a single time. The chain has TRBV5-8 and TRBJ1-4, with a possible D match to TRBD1 (5 bases). Germline CDR1 SGHTS, CDR2 YDEGEE. V shed 7 bases and J shed 8 bases, with 15 bases lying between them. This CDR3 region has 13 residues. CDR3 DNA sequence: TGTGCCAGCCCCAGTCCCTGGGGGGAAAAACTGTTTTTT. Amino acid sequence: CASPSPWGEKLFF.